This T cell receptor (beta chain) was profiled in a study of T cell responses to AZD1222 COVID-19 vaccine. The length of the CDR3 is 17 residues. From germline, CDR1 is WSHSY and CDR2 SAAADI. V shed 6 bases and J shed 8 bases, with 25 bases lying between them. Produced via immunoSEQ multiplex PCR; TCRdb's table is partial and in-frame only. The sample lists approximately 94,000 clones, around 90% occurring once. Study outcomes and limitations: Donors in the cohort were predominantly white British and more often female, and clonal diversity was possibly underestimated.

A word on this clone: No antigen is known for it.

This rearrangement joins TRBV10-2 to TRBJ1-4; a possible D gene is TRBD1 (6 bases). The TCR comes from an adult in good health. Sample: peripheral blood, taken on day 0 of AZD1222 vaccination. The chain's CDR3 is CASSSTTRGSWGEKLFF. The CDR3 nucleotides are TGCGCCAGCAGCTCTACCACAAGGGGGTCCTGGGGGGAAAAACTGTTTTTT.